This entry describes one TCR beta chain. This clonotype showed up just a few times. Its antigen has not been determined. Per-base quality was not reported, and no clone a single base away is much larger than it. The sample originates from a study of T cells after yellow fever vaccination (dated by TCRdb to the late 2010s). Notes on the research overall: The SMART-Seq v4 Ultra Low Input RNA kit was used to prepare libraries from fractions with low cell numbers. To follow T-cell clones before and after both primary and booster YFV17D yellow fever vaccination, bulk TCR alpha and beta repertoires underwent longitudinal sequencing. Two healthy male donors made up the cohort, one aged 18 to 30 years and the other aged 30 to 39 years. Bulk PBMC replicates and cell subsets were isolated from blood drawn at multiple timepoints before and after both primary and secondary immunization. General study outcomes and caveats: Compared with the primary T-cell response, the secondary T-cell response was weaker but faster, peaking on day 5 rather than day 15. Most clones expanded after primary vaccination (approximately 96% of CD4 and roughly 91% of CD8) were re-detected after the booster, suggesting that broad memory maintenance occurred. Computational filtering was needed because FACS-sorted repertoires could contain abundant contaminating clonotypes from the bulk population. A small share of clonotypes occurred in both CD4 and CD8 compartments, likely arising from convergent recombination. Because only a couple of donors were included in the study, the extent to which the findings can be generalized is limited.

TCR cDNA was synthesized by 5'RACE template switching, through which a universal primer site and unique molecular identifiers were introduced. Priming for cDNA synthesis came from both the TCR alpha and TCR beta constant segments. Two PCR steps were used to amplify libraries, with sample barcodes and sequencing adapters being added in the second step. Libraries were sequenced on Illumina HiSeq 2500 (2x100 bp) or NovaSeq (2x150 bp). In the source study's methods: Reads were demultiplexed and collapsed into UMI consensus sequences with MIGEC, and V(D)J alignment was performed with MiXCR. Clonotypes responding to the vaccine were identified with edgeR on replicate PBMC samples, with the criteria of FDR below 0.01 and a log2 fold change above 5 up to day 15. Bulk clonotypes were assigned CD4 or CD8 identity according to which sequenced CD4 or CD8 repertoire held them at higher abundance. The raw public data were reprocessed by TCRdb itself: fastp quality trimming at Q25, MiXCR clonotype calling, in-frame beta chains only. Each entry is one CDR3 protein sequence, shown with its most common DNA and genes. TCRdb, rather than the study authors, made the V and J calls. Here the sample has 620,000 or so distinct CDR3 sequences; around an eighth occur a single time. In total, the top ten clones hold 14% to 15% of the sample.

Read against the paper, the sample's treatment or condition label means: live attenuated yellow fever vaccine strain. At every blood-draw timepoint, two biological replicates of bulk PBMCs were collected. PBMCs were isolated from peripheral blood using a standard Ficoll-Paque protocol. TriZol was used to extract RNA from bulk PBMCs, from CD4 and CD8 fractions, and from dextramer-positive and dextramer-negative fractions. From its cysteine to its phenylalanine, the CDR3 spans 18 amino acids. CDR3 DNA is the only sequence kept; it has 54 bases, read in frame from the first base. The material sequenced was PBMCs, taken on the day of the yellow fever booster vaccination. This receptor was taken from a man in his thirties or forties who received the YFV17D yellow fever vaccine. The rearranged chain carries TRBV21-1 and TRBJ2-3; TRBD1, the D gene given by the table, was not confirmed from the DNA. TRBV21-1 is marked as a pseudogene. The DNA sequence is TGTGCCAGCAGCAAAGGGGACAGGGGTTCCTCTAGCACAGATACGCAGTATTTT. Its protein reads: CASSKGDRGSSSTDTQYF.